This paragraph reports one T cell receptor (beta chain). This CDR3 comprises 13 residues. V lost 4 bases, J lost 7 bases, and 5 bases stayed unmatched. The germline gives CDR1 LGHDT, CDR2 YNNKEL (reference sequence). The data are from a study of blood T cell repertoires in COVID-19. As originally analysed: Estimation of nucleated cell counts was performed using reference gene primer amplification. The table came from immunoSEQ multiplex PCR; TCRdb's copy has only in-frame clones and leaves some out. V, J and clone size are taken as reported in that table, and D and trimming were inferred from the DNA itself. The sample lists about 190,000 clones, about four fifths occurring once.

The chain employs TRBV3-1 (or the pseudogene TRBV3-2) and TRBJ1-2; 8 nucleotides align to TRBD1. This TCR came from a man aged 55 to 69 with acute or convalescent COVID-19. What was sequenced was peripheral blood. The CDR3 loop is CASSLDRDSGYTF. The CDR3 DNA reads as TGTGCCAGCAGCCTGGACAGGGATTCTGGCTACACCTTC.